This record concerns one TCR beta chain sequence. The protocol was immunoSEQ multiplex PCR, while the TCRdb copy is restricted to in-frame clones and leaves out a portion. The sample has under 70,000 clones, 70% to 90% seen once. The entry originates in a study of blood T cell repertoires in COVID-19. Study in general: Sites across the United States, Italy and Spain contributed samples from acute and convalescent COVID-19. Nucleic acid was either cDNA or gDNA, and it came from T cells, B-cell-depleted T cells, or PBMCs.

Participants were aged roughly 18 to 100 years from about two dozen US areas. Donors of Cohort 3 who recovered were those that had two negative PCRs, clearance, or symptom resolution. This TCR derives from a woman in her forties who had recovered from COVID-19. Sequencing input: PBMCs or T cells enriched from blood (not recorded which).

The CDR3 nucleotides read TGTGCCAGCGGAACAGGGATCTATGGCTACACCTTC. This translates into CASGTGIYGYTF. The chain has TRBV12-3 or TRBV12-4 and TRBJ1-2; tentatively, D is TRBD1 (6 bases). This CDR3 region has 12 residues. V gave up 8 bases and J gave up 4 bases, with 11 bases separating them.